The rows below give T cell receptor beta chains drawn from one sample of a study of T cell responses to AZD1222 COVID-19 vaccine. The data were produced by immunoSEQ multiplex PCR, yet TCRdb's version contains in-frame clones alone and is incomplete. The repertoire holds 97,000 or so clones, with just over 90% as singletons. Sequences were derived from peripheral blood, sampled 28 days after the second AZD1222 dose. All receptors come from an adult who received the AZD1222 COVID-19 vaccine. CDR3s include the opening cysteine and the closing phenylalanine or tryptophan. The order of the fields is clone size, J gene, V gene, D gene, CDR3 DNA, CDR3 protein. The D gene is left open where the match is weak. The listing skips clone size in some rows; elsewhere it reads once, few, many or a size class.

clone size: -; J gene: TRBJ2-7; V gene: TRBV6-5; D gene: -; CDR3 DNA: TGTGCCAGCAGTTACTCGATATATGGGGCTGGCGAGCAGTACTTC; CDR3 protein: CASSYSIYGAGEQYF
clone size: -; J gene: TRBJ1-1; V gene: TRBV11-2; D gene: -; CDR3 DNA: TGTGCCAGCAGCTTAGAATCGGTCAGAGAAGCTTTCTTT; CDR3 protein: CASSLESVREAFF
clone size: once; J gene: TRBJ2-3; V gene: TRBV28; D gene: -; CDR3 DNA: TGTGCCAGCAGCTACCTCCTCGGGCCCCGCACAGATACGCAGTATTTT; CDR3 protein: CASSYLLGPRTDTQYF
clone size: -; J gene: TRBJ1-1; V gene: TRBV27; D gene: -; CDR3 DNA: TGTGCCAGCAGTACACAGAGGGCCCTAGCTGAAGCTTTCTTT; CDR3 protein: CASSTQRALAEAFF
clone size: -; J gene: TRBJ2-3; V gene: TRBV19; D gene: TRBD2; CDR3 DNA: TGTGCCAGTAGTATAGGCCTAGCGGGAGGTACTAGCACAGATACGCAGTATTTT; CDR3 protein: CASSIGLAGGTSTDTQYF
clone size: -; J gene: TRBJ1-1; V gene: TRBV9; D gene: TRBD1; CDR3 DNA: TGTGCCAGCAGCGCCCAGGGGGCAGTTGGCACTGAAGCTTTCTTT; CDR3 protein: CASSAQGAVGTEAFF
clone size: -; J gene: TRBJ2-3; V gene: TRBV5-1; D gene: -; CDR3 DNA: TGCGCCAGCAGCTTGGCCGGTGTTAGCACAGATACGCAGTATTTT; CDR3 protein: CASSLAGVSTDTQYF
clone size: -; J gene: TRBJ2-3; V gene: TRBV2; D gene: -; CDR3 DNA: TGTGCCAGCAGAAGACTACCTCCGGGGAGCACAGATACGCAGTATTTT; CDR3 protein: CASRRLPPGSTDTQYF
clone size: few; J gene: TRBJ2-3; V gene: TRBV10-1; D gene: TRBD2; CDR3 DNA: TGCGCCAGCAGTGGAGGGACTAGCGGGAGTGCTACGCAGTATTTT; CDR3 protein: CASSGGTSGSATQYF
clone size: -; J gene: TRBJ2-5; V gene: TRBV7-6; D gene: -; CDR3 DNA: TGTGCCAGCAGCCCGGGCAGGTCGTGGGAGACCCAGTACTTC; CDR3 protein: CASSPGRSWETQYF
clone size: -; J gene: TRBJ1-5; V gene: TRBV6-6; D gene: -; CDR3 DNA: TGTGCCAGCAGACGCCACTATAGCAATCAGCCCCAGCATTTT; CDR3 protein: CASRRHYSNQPQHF
clone size: -; J gene: TRBJ2-5; V gene: TRBV9; D gene: TRBD2; CDR3 DNA: TGTGCCAGCAGCCCTAGCGGGACCCAAGAGACCCAGTACTTC; CDR3 protein: CASSPSGTQETQYF
clone size: -; J gene: TRBJ2-7; V gene: TRBV10-3; D gene: -; CDR3 DNA: TGTGCCATCAGCCCATACTCCCAGGAGCAGTACTTC; CDR3 protein: CAISPYSQEQYF
clone size: -; J gene: TRBJ1-2; V gene: TRBV18; D gene: TRBD1; CDR3 DNA: TGTGCCAGCTCACCGACAGGGTTCGACTATGGCTACACCTTC; CDR3 protein: CASSPTGFDYGYTF
clone size: -; J gene: TRBJ1-6; V gene: TRBV11-2; D gene: TRBD1; CDR3 DNA: TGTGCCAGCAGCGTACCGGGACAGGGGCAAACCCTCCACTTT; CDR3 protein: CASSVPGQGQTLHF
clone size: -; J gene: TRBJ1-1; V gene: TRBV7-9; D gene: -; CDR3 DNA: TGTGCCAGCAGCTTAGAGGGCGGAGGCACTGAAGCTTTCTTT; CDR3 protein: CASSLEGGGTEAFF
clone size: -; J gene: TRBJ1-2; V gene: TRBV6-1; D gene: -; CDR3 DNA: TGTGCCAGCAGTGAAACCCCGACGGATAACTATGGCTACACCTTC; CDR3 protein: CASSETPTDNYGYTF
clone size: -; J gene: TRBJ2-1; V gene: TRBV2; D gene: TRBD2; CDR3 DNA: TGTGCCAGCGGACTAGCGGCCCTGCAGTTCTTC; CDR3 protein: CASGLAALQFF
clone size: -; J gene: TRBJ1-1; V gene: TRBV19; D gene: -; CDR3 DNA: TGTGCCAGTAGGCCCTTAATTGGGAGAGGGAACACTGAAGCTTTCTTT; CDR3 protein: CASRPLIGRGNTEAFF
clone size: -; J gene: TRBJ2-1; V gene: TRBV18; D gene: -; CDR3 DNA: TGTGCCAGCTCACCGAACGGGGCCTACAATGAGCAGTTCTTC; CDR3 protein: CASSPNGAYNEQFF
clone size: -; J gene: TRBJ1-3; V gene: TRBV3-1/TRBV3-2; D gene: -; CDR3 DNA: TGTGCCAGCAGCCAAGGGTCGTTAGGGGTGGGAAACACCATATATTTT; CDR3 protein: CASSQGSLGVGNTIYF
clone size: once; J gene: TRBJ1-2; V gene: TRBV19; D gene: -; CDR3 DNA: TGTGCCAGTAGTATCCGACAGAGCTATGGCTACACCTTC; CDR3 protein: CASSIRQSYGYTF
clone size: once; J gene: TRBJ2-1; V gene: TRBV7-3; D gene: TRBD2; CDR3 DNA: TGTGCCAGCAGCTTAAAGCGGGAAGGGACTAGCGGGAGTGGGGATGAGCAGTTCTTC; CDR3 protein: CASSLKREGTSGSGDEQFF
clone size: -; J gene: TRBJ2-5; V gene: TRBV3-1/TRBV3-2; D gene: -; CDR3 DNA: TGTGCCAGCAGCCAAGCGGGAACGTCGGAGACCCAGTACTTC; CDR3 protein: CASSQAGTSETQYF
clone size: -; J gene: TRBJ2-5; V gene: TRBV11-2; D gene: -; CDR3 DNA: TGTGCCAGCAACCTGGCCGGCGAAGTTGTGACCCAGTACTTC; CDR3 protein: CASNLAGEVVTQYF
clone size: -; J gene: TRBJ2-2; V gene: TRBV5-6; D gene: TRBD2; CDR3 DNA: TGTGCCAGCAGCTTGGATAGCGGGAGTAAATCCGGGGAGCTGTTTTTT; CDR3 protein: CASSLDSGSKSGELFF
clone size: -; J gene: TRBJ2-2; V gene: TRBV14; D gene: -; CDR3 DNA: TGTGCCAGCAACCTCCAAGGACAGAACACCGGGGAGCTGTTTTTT; CDR3 protein: CASNLQGQNTGELFF
clone size: -; J gene: TRBJ1-3; V gene: TRBV4-1; D gene: TRBD1; CDR3 DNA: TGCGCCAGCAGCTCTCCCTTCGGGACAGTCCTAAACACCATATATTTT; CDR3 protein: CASSSPFGTVLNTIYF
clone size: once; J gene: TRBJ2-7; V gene: TRBV2; D gene: -; CDR3 DNA: TGTGCCAGCAGCGATCCCCGACAGGGAGGCTACGAGCAGTACTTC; CDR3 protein: CASSDPRQGGYEQYF
clone size: -; J gene: TRBJ2-7; V gene: TRBV30; D gene: -; CDR3 DNA: TGTGCCTGGAGCGACCCCAGGTACCCGTACGAGCAGTACTTC; CDR3 protein: CAWSDPRYPYEQYF
clone size: -; J gene: TRBJ2-7; V gene: TRBV30; D gene: -; CDR3 DNA: TGTGCCTGGGGGGTCGGGGGTCGATTCCGGACAGCACGCGAGCAGTACTTC; CDR3 protein: CAWGVGGRFRTAREQYF
clone size: -; J gene: TRBJ2-7; V gene: TRBV7-8; D gene: -; CDR3 DNA: TGTGCCAGCAGCTTAGAAGCCATCTCCTACGAGCAGTACTTC; CDR3 protein: CASSLEAISYEQYF
clone size: -; J gene: TRBJ2-3; V gene: TRBV28; D gene: -; CDR3 DNA: TGTGCCAGCAGTTTGGCGAGGGCAACTAGCACAGATACGCAGTATTTT; CDR3 protein: CASSLARATSTDTQYF
clone size: -; J gene: TRBJ1-2; V gene: TRBV30; D gene: -; CDR3 DNA: TGTGCCTGGAGTGGTGGCAGCTATGGCTACACCTTC; CDR3 protein: CAWSGGSYGYTF
clone size: -; J gene: TRBJ2-3; V gene: TRBV5-1; D gene: -; CDR3 DNA: TGCGCCAGCAGCTCCGGGACACCCACAGATACGCAGTATTTT; CDR3 protein: CASSSGTPTDTQYF
clone size: once; J gene: TRBJ2-1; V gene: TRBV4-1; D gene: -; CDR3 DNA: TGCGCCAGCAGCCAAGCCGTGGCCCAGGGAGCCAATGAGCAGTTCTTC; CDR3 protein: CASSQAVAQGANEQFF
clone size: -; J gene: TRBJ1-5; V gene: TRBV18; D gene: -; CDR3 DNA: TGTGCCAGCTCACCCATGACCGATCAGCCCCAGCATTTT; CDR3 protein: CASSPMTDQPQHF
clone size: -; J gene: TRBJ1-2; V gene: TRBV5-4; D gene: -; CDR3 DNA: TGTGCCAGCAGCTCAGGAGTAAGGGACGGGAGCTACACCTTC; CDR3 protein: CASSSGVRDGSYTF
clone size: few; J gene: TRBJ2-7; V gene: TRBV25-1; D gene: -; CDR3 DNA: TGTGCCAGCAGTGAAAGGTACGAGCAGTACTTC; CDR3 protein: CASSERYEQYF
clone size: -; J gene: TRBJ1-5; V gene: TRBV24-1; D gene: TRBD1; CDR3 DNA: TGTGCCACCAGTGATCCAGGACAGGGAGAAAGTCAGCCCCAGCATTTT; CDR3 protein: CATSDPGQGESQPQHF
clone size: -; J gene: TRBJ2-7; V gene: TRBV24-1; D gene: TRBD1; CDR3 DNA: TGTGCCACCAGTGCCCAGGGGGCGGGCGGCTACGAGCAGTACTTC; CDR3 protein: CATSAQGAGGYEQYF
clone size: -; J gene: TRBJ2-1; V gene: TRBV5-1; D gene: TRBD1; CDR3 DNA: TGCGCCAGCAGCACCCAGACAGGGGCAAATGAGCAGTTCTTC; CDR3 protein: CASSTQTGANEQFF
clone size: -; J gene: TRBJ1-3; V gene: TRBV5-1; D gene: -; CDR3 DNA: TGCGCCAGCAGCTTGGATGGCTACGGTAGAAACACCATATATTTT; CDR3 protein: CASSLDGYGRNTIYF
clone size: -; J gene: TRBJ1-1; V gene: TRBV10-3; D gene: -; CDR3 DNA: TGTGCCATCAGTGTCAGGAACACTGAAGCTTTCTTT; CDR3 protein: CAISVRNTEAFF
clone size: -; J gene: TRBJ2-2; V gene: TRBV11-2; D gene: -; CDR3 DNA: TGTGCCAGCAGCCCGCGGGAAGACACGAACACCGGGGAGCTGTTTTTT; CDR3 protein: CASSPREDTNTGELFF
clone size: once; J gene: TRBJ1-1; V gene: TRBV20-1; D gene: -; CDR3 DNA: TGCAGTGCTAGTGGCGCCCGGTTAAACACTGAAGCTTTCTTT; CDR3 protein: CSASGARLNTEAFF
clone size: once; J gene: TRBJ2-1; V gene: TRBV7-9; D gene: TRBD2; CDR3 DNA: TGTGCCAGCAGCTTAGCGCTAGCGGGAGGGGACAATGAGCAGTTCTTC; CDR3 protein: CASSLALAGGDNEQFF